One and the same sample provided the 3 T cell receptor beta chains below, sequenced in a study of shared clonotypes between healthy human individuals. The table came from immunoSEQ multiplex PCR; TCRdb's copy has only in-frame clones and leaves some out. The sample carries roughly 2.4 million clones, approximately 96% recorded once. Sequencing used naive CD4+ T cells sorted from blood. The subset was: CD45RA+ positively selected. These receptors were obtained from a man between 18 and 29 years old in good health.

This chain links TRBV9 with TRBJ2-7; TRBD1 agrees at 9 bases. This CDR3 is 16 amino acids long. V lost 1 base, J lost 3 bases, and 8 bases stayed unmatched. Germline assignment: CDR1 SGDLS and CDR2 YYNGEE. The CDR3 reads CASSVKKEGQGYEQYF. The CDR3 coding sequence is TGTGCCAGCAGCGTAAAAAAGGAGGGACAGGGCTACGAGCAGTACTTC.

V gene TRBV10-2 combines with J gene TRBJ1-2; D uncertain. The CDR3 is 14 amino acids. Trimming took 0 bases from V and 3 from J, leaving 8 bases between them. Germline V gene sequence: CDR1 WSHSY, CDR2 SAAADI. DNA of the CDR3: TGCGCCAGCAGTGAGTCGTACCGAGACTATGGCTACACCTTC. Residues: CASSESYRDYGYTF.

Notes on this clone: The same CDR3 is also encoded by other DNA sequences in this sample. V and J are TRBV11-2 and TRBJ2-7, with D uncertain. Germline V lookup: CDR1 SGHAT, CDR2 FQNNGV. The ends were cut back, 3 bases at V and 0 bases at J, with 6 bases in the middle. There are 13 residues in the CDR3. The CDR3 loop is CASSLGGSYEQYF. CDR3 bases: TGTGCCAGCAGCTTGGGCGGCTCCTACGAGCAGTACTTC.